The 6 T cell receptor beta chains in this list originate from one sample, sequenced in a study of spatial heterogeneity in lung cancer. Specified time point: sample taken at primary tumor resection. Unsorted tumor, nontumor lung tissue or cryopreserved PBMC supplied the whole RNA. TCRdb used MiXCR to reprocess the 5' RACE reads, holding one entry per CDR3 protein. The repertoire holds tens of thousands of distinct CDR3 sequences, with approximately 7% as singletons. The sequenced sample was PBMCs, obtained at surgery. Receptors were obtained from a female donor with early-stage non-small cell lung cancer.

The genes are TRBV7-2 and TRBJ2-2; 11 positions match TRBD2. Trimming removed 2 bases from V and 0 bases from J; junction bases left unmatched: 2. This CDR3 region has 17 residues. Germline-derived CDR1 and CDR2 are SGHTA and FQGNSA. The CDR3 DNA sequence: TGTGCCAGCAGCTTACCTAGCGGGGGGCCGAACACCGGGGAGCTGTTTTTT. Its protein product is CASSLPSGGPNTGELFF.

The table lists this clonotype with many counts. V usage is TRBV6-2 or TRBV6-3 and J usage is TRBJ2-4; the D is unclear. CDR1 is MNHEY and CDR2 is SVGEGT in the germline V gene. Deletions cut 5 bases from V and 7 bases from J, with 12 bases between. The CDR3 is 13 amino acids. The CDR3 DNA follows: TGTGCCAGCAGTCCAGAGGCCCGGAACATTCAGTACTTC. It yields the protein CASSPEARNIQYF.

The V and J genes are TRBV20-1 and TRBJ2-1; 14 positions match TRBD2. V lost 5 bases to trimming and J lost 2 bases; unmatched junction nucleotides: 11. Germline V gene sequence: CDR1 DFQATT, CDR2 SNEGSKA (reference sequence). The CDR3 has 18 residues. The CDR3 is CSAPGTSGGSVTYNEQFF. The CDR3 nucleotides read TGCAGTGCTCCCGGGACTAGCGGGGGTAGTGTCACCTACAATGAGCAGTTCTTC.

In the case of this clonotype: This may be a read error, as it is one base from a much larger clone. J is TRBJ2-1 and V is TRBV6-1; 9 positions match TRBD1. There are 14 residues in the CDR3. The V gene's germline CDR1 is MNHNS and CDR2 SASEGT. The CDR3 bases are TGTGCCAGCGGGGGTGGGACAGGGACGAATGAGCAGATCTTC. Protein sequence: CASGGGTGTNEQIF.

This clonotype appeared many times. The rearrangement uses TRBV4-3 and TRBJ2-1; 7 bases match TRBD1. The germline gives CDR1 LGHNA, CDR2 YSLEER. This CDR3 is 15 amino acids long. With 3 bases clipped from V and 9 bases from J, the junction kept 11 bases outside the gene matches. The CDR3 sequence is CASSQEDRVGSEQFF. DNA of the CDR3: TGCGCCAGCAGCCAGGAAGACAGGGTAGGAAGTGAGCAGTTCTTC.

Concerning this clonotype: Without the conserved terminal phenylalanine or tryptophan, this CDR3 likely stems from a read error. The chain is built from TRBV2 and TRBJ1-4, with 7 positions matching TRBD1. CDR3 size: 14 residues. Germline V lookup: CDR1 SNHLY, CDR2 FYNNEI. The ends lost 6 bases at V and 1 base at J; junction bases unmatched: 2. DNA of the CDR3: TGTGCCAGCAGCAGACAGGGAACTAATGAAAAACTGTTTATT. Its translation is CASSRQGTNEKLFI.